The rows below give T cell receptor beta chains drawn from one sample of a study of blood T cell repertoires in COVID-19. Using immunoSEQ multiplex PCR, the repertoire was profiled, and TCRdb retains in-frame clones only, with some absent. The table shows some 160,000 clones, with approximately 73% occurring only once. Specimen: peripheral blood. Receptors originate from a man in his 60s with acute or convalescent COVID-19. CDR3s include the opening cysteine and the closing phenylalanine or tryptophan. Fields, in order: clone size, V gene, D gene, J gene, CDR3 DNA, CDR3 protein. The D gene is left open where the match is weak. Size tells how often a clone was seen (once, few, many) or the class of an expanded clone, and some rows leave it out.

-	TRBV13	TRBD1	TRBJ2-7	TGTGCCAGCAGCTTACCAGGGGGCTACGAGCAGTACTTC	CASSLPGGYEQYF
-	TRBV27	-	TRBJ2-2	TGTGCCAGCACCCAGGGTACAGGGCGGTCCGGGGAGCTGTTTTTT	CASTQGTGRSGELFF
-	TRBV4-1	TRBD2	TRBJ2-3	TGCGCCAGCAGCTTGATACTAGCGGACACAGATACGCAGTATTTT	CASSLILADTDTQYF
-	TRBV5-1	-	TRBJ2-5	TGCGCCAGCAGCTTGGGACAGTTGCAAGAGACCCAGTACTTC	CASSLGQLQETQYF
few	TRBV9	TRBD2	TRBJ2-1	TGTGCCAGCAGCCCTTGGGCTAGCGGGAGCGAGTACAATGAGCAGTTCTTC	CASSPWASGSEYNEQFF
-	TRBV27	TRBD2	TRBJ2-2	TGTGCCAGCAGCCTCGCCGGACTAGCGAACACCGGGGAGCTGTTTTTT	CASSLAGLANTGELFF
-	TRBV29-1	-	TRBJ2-3	TGCAGCGTCGGCGACCTGAAGAGGGATACGCAGTATTTT	CSVGDLKRDTQYF
-	TRBV28	-	TRBJ1-5	TGTGCCATCCGAAGGGGGGGCAGTCAGCCCCAGCATTTT	CAIRRGGSQPQHF
-	TRBV7-2	TRBD2	TRBJ2-3	TGTGCCAGCAGCTTAAGCGCGGGAGCGTTGGATACGCAGTATTTT	CASSLSAGALDTQYF
-	TRBV24-1	-	TRBJ2-2	TGTGCCACCAGTGATTTTGCCAACTCGAACACCGGGGAGCTGTTTTTT	CATSDFANSNTGELFF
-	TRBV3-1/TRBV3-2	TRBD2	TRBJ2-1	TGTGCCAGCAGCCGTAGCGGGAACCCATACAATGAGCAGTTCTTC	CASSRSGNPYNEQFF
-	TRBV24-1	TRBD1	TRBJ1-4	TGTGCCACACACCCCGGACAGGGATTTGAAAAACTGTTTTTT	CATHPGQGFEKLFF
few	TRBV28	-	TRBJ1-5	TGTGCCAGCACCCACCCTCGGGGGGAATCAGCCTTCCAGCATTTT	CASTHPRGESAFQHF
-	TRBV11-3	-	TRBJ2-3	TGTGCCAGCAGCTTACGGGGTCAAGGTGATACGCAGTATTTT	CASSLRGQGDTQYF
-	TRBV18	-	TRBJ2-6	TGTGCCAGCTCAACGGGGGGCACTGGGGCCAACGTCCTGACTTTC	CASSTGGTGANVLTF
-	TRBV6-1	TRBD2	TRBJ2-1	TGTGCCAGCAGTGCCCCAAGCGGGAGAAACTACAATGAGCAGTTCTTC	CASSAPSGRNYNEQFF
once	TRBV5-6	-	TRBJ2-3	TGTGCCAGCACCAAGCCAAACACAGATACGCAGTATTTT	CASTKPNTDTQYF
-	TRBV7-8	TRBD1	TRBJ1-5	TGTGCCAGCAGCTTACTTGGGGGGACAGGGGCGCAGCCCCAGCATTTT	CASSLLGGTGAQPQHF
-	TRBV5-6	-	TRBJ1-2	TGTGCCAGCAGCTCCAAAACAGGATTCTCCACCGCCTACACCTTC	CASSSKTGFSTAYTF
-	TRBV7-9	-	TRBJ2-7	TGTGCCAGCAGCCCGAGATATTCCTTGAGCGAGCAGTACTTC	CASSPRYSLSEQYF
-	TRBV28	-	TRBJ1-5	TGTGCCAGCAGTTTCTCCCCCTCAGAGGGCAGTAATCAGCCCCAGCATTTT	CASSFSPSEGSNQPQHF
-	TRBV27	TRBD1	TRBJ2-1	TGTGCCAGCAGTTTCGTCCAGGGGGCCTTCAATGAGCAGTTCTTC	CASSFVQGAFNEQFF
-	TRBV10-3	TRBD1	TRBJ1-1	TGTGCCATCAGTGACCCTCCGGGACAGGGAGGAACAACAAGGGTGAACACTGAAGCTTTCTTT	CAISDPPGQGGTTRVNTEAFF
few	TRBV19	TRBD1	TRBJ2-7	TGTGCCAGTAGTAACGGACAGGGAACCTACGAGCAGTACTTC	CASSNGQGTYEQYF
-	TRBV4-1	TRBD1	TRBJ2-7	TGCGCCAGCAGCCAAGAAGGGACAGGGACATACGAGCAGTACTTC	CASSQEGTGTYEQYF
-	TRBV28	-	TRBJ1-5	TGTGCCAGCAGTTTAGATCCCTATAGCAATCAGCCCCAGCATTTT	CASSLDPYSNQPQHF